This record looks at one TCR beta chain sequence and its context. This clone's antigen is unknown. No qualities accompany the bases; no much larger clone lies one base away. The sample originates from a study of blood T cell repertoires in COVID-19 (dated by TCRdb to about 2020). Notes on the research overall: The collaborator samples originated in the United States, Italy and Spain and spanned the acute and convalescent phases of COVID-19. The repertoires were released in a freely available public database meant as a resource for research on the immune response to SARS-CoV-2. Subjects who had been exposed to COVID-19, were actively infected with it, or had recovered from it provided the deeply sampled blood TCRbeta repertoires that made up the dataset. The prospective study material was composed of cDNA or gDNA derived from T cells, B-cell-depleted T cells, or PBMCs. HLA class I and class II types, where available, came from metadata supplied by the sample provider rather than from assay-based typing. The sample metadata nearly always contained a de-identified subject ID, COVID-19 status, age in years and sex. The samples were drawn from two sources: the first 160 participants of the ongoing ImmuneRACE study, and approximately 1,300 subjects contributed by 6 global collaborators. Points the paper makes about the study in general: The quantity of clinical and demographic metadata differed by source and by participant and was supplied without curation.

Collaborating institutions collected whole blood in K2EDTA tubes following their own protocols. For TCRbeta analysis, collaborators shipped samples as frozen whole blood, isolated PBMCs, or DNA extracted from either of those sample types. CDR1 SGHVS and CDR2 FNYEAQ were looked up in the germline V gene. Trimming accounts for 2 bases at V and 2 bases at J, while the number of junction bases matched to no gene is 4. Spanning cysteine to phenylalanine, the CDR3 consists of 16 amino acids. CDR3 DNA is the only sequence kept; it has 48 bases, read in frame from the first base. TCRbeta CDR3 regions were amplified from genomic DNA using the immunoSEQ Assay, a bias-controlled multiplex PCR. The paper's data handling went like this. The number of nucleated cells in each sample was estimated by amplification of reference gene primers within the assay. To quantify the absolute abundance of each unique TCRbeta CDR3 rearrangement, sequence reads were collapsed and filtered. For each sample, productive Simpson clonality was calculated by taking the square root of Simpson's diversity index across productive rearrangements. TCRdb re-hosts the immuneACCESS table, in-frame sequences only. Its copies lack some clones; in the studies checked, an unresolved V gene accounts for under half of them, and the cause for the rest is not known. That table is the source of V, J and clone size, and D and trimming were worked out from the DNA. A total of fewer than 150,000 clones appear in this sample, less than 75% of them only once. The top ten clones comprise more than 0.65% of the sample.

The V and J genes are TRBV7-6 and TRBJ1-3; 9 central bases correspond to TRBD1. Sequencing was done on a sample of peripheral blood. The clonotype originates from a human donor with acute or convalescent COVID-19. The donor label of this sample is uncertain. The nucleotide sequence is TGTGCCAGCAGCTTACTGGGACAGGGACCTGGAAACACCATATATTTT. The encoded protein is CASSLLGQGPGNTIYF.